The 8 T cell receptor beta chains below all came from one sample that was sequenced in a study of blood T cell repertoires in COVID-19. Only in-frame clones appear in the TCRdb table, and some are missing; sequencing was by immunoSEQ multiplex PCR. Among about 110,000 clones listed, around 90% were seen once. Sequenced: peripheral blood. Receptors originate from a woman in her 50s with acute or convalescent COVID-19.

This clone was counted a few times. V usage is TRBV27 and J usage is TRBJ1-4, with 7 bases lining up with TRBD1. The CDR3 has 15 amino acids. CDR1 MNHEY and CDR2 SMNVEV come from the germline V gene (reference sequence). J gave up 7 bases and V 3 bases, and 8 bases lay outside the gene matches. In DNA, the CDR3 is TGTGCCAGCAGTTTCAGGTCAGGGGGACGTGAAAAACTGTTTTTT. The encoded protein is CASSFRSGGREKLFF.

The V gene is TRBV2, the J gene TRBJ2-7, with D possibly being TRBD1 (6 bases). The CDR3 covers 15 residues. CDR1 and CDR2 (germline): SNHLY, FYNNEI. The germline V and J ends were trimmed by 5 bases and 1 base, with 15 bases remaining between them. The CDR3 is CASSSSRGGSYEQYF. The CDR3 DNA sequence: TGTGCCAGCAGTTCTTCCAGGGGTGGATCCTACGAGCAGTACTTC.

This chain links TRBV7-9 with TRBJ2-7, with 13 bases identical to TRBD2. CDR1 is SEHNR, CDR2 FQNEAQ, per germline (reference sequence). V lost 1 base and J lost 4; bases outside the gene matches: 1. The CDR3 sequence is 15 residues long. The CDR3 here is CASSLETSGRYEQYF. The CDR3 DNA is TGTGCCAGCAGCTTAGAGACTAGCGGGAGGTACGAGCAGTACTTC.

The CDR3 loop reads CASVFLDTQYF. For the CDR3, the DNA is TGTGCCAGCGTTTTCCTAGATACGCAGTATTTT. The chain is built from TRBV12-3 or TRBV12-4 and TRBJ2-3; D ambiguous. The germline V and J ends were trimmed by 8 bases and 5 bases, with 8 bases remaining between them. This CDR3 has 11 residues.

The chain couples TRBV7-8 to TRBJ2-2; the D gene is possibly TRBD2 (5 bases). The V and J ends lost 2 bases and 1 base respectively, with 11 bases between them. CDR3 length: 16 residues. Germline lookup yields CDR1 SGHVS and CDR2 FQNEAQ. The CDR3 is CASSLTPGWNTGELFF. The CDR3 nucleotides are TGTGCCAGCAGCTTAACGCCGGGGTGGAACACCGGGGAGCTGTTTTTT.

This clone was seen only once. The genes are TRBV6-5 and TRBJ1-3; 10 nucleotides align to TRBD1. The CDR3 totals 15 residues. Germline values: CDR1 MNHEY, CDR2 SVGAGI. V dropped 2 bases and J dropped 4; count of bases not matched to a gene: 2. CDR3 loop: CASSYGTGDGNTIYF. CDR3 DNA: TGTGCCAGCAGTTACGGGACAGGGGACGGAAACACCATATATTTT.

The rearrangement links TRBV28 to TRBJ2-7, with unresolved D. The CDR3 contains 11 residues. V shed 5 bases and J shed 2 bases, with 4 bases lying between them. Germline CDR1 reads MDHEN; CDR2 reads SYDVKM. CDR3 nucleotide sequence: TGTGCCAGCAGTCCAGCCTACGAGCAGTACTTC. Its protein is CASSPAYEQYF.

This chain joins TRBV19 and TRBJ1-1; 7 bases line up with TRBD1. V shed 7 bases and J 0 bases; nucleotides not matched to a gene: 5. Germline values: CDR1 LNHDA, CDR2 SQIVND (reference sequence). This CDR3 is 14 amino acids long. This CDR3 reads CASKRDSMNTEAFF. The CDR3 region has the DNA TGTGCCAGTAAAAGGGACAGTATGAACACTGAAGCTTTCTTT.